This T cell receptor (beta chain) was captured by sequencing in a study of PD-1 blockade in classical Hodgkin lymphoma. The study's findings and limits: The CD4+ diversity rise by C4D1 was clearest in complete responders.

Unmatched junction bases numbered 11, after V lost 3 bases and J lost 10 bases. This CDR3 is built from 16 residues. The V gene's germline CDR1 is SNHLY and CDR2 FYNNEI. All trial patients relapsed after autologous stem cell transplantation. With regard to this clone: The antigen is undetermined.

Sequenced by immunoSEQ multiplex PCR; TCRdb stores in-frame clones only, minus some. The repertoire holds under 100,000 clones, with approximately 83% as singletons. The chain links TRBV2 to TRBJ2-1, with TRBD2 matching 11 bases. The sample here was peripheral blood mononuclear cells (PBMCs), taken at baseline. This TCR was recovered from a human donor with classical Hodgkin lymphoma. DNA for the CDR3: TGTGCCAGCAGTGATCTCGGGCTAGCGGGAGGTGGAGAGCAGTTCTTC. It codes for CASSDLGLAGGGEQFF.